The next 17 T cell receptor beta chains were all read from a single sample in a study of cytomegalovirus exposure and HLA in healthy donors. This PCR relied on a set of 60 Vbeta primers and 13 Jbeta primers. Sequenced by immunoSEQ multiplex PCR; TCRdb stores in-frame clones only, minus some. The data contain under 150,000 clones, over 70% of them singletons. The sequencing input was PBMCs. Source of these receptors: a middle-aged woman in good health and CMV-seronegative.

A remark on this clone: Sequence at one end of the junction differs from germline and may be a read error. V gene TRBV30 combines with J gene TRBJ2-6; TRBD1 matches at 9 bases. The germline V gene has CDR1 GTSNPN and CDR2 SVGIG (reference sequence). The CDR3 spans 20 residues. The CDR3 DNA reads TGTGCCTGGGCGAGACAGGGGGTTTCCACTACATTCTCTGGGGCCAACGGCCTGACTTTC. It is translated as CAWARQGVSTTFSGANGLTF.

V and J are TRBV29-1 and TRBJ1-2, with D possibly matching TRBD1 (6 bases). V was pared by 0 bases and J by 7 bases, with 15 bases between. Germline V gene data show CDR1 as SQVTM and CDR2 as ANQGSEA. The CDR3 spans 14 residues. In nucleotides, the CDR3 is TGCAGCGTTGAAGATCAGGGGCGGTTGAGTGGCTACACCTTC. This sequence encodes CSVEDQGRLSGYTF.

The chain uses TRBV6-5 and TRBJ2-4; 11 bases fit TRBD2. Germline CDR1 reads MNHEY; CDR2 reads SVGAGI. Unmatched junction bases numbered 7, after V lost 9 bases and J lost 6 bases. This CDR3 comprises 14 residues. The CDR3 reads CARGNGTSGNIQYF. CDR3 in DNA: TGTGCCAGAGGTAACGGGACTAGCGGAAACATTCAGTACTTC.

J is TRBJ2-5 and V is TRBV28; TRBD2 agrees at 9 bases. The J call is in doubt because the DNA end fits TRBJ2-7 better. The CDR3 runs to 14 residues. Per the germline V gene, CDR1 is MDHEN and CDR2 is SYDVKM. Here the CDR3 DNA reads TGTGCCAGCAGGTATAGCGGGAGTGCGTACGAGCAGTACTTC. Its translation: CASRYSGSAYEQYF.

This CDR3 is CASSLGGDPYNEQFF. In DNA, the CDR3 is TGCGCCAGCAGCTTGGGGGGGGACCCCTACAATGAGCAGTTCTTC. This chain joins TRBV5-1 and TRBJ2-1; possible D gene TRBD2, 6 bases. V lost 0 bases to trimming and J lost 2 bases, with 9 bases between them. Germline CDR1 and CDR2: SGHRS and YFSETQ. The CDR3 spans 15 residues.

V gene TRBV5-1 combines with J gene TRBJ2-3; a weak D match, TRBD2 (6 bases). The CDR3 runs 14 residues. The germline CDR1 and CDR2 sequences are SGHRS and YFSETQ. The germline V and J ends were trimmed by 0 bases and 4 bases, with 9 bases remaining between them. Here the CDR3 DNA reads TGCGCCAGCAGCTTGGGTTGGGGGGCAGATACGCAGTATTTT. The encoded protein is CASSLGWGADTQYF.

A note on this clone: Germline is not matched at one junction end, which may reflect a read error. J is TRBJ2-6 and V is TRBV19; tentatively, D is TRBD1 (7 bases). Looked up from germline, CDR1 is LNHDA and CDR2 is SQIVND (reference sequence). There are 21 residues in the CDR3. CDR3 loop: CASSIVWVGQGGRSGANGLTF. The CDR3 DNA reads TGTGCCAGTAGTATAGTATGGGTGGGGCAGGGGGGTCGCTCTGGGGCCAACGGCCTGACTTTC.

V usage is TRBV7-9 and J usage is TRBJ1-5; maybe TRBD1 (6 bases). V was shortened by 5 bases and J by 6 bases, with 14 bases between the two germline ends. Germline values: CDR1 SEHNR, CDR2 FQNEAQ (reference sequence). The length of the CDR3 is 14 residues. CDR3 sequence: CASSIQGYGQPQHF. The DNA for the CDR3 is TGTGCCAGCAGCATACAGGGTTACGGTCAGCCCCAGCATTTT. Based on the CDR3 plus reference TRBV7-9 and TRBJ1-5, the full variable domain is DTGVSQNPRHKITKRGQNVTFRCDPISEHNRLYWYRQTLGQGPEFLTYFQNEAQLEKSRLLSDRFSAERPKGSFSTLEIQRTEQGDSAMYLCASSIQGYGQPQHFGDGTRLSIL.

V usage is TRBV7-3 and J usage is TRBJ2-5; 15 bases line up with TRBD2. J lost 5 bases, V lost 5 bases, and 6 bases had no gene match. The CDR3 is made up of 16 amino acids. The germline V gene encodes CDR1 SGHTA and CDR2 FQGTGA. Here the CDR3 DNA reads TGTGCCAGCAGCCCAGGGACTAGCGGGGGGTATGAGACCCAGTACTTC. As protein: CASSPGTSGGYETQYF.

The rearrangement joins TRBV5-5 to TRBJ2-3; no clear D gene. V shed 0 bases and J shed 6 bases, with 14 bases lying between them. There are 15 residues in the CDR3. In germline, CDR1 is SGHKS, CDR2 YYEKEE (reference sequence). This CDR3 is CASSLAGSPGDTQYF. The CDR3 DNA reads as TGTGCCAGCAGCTTGGCCGGATCCCCCGGGGATACGCAGTATTTT.

This chain joins TRBV30 and TRBJ1-3; D is uncertain. Per the germline V gene, CDR1 is GTSNPN and CDR2 is SVGIG (reference sequence). The CDR3 runs to 14 residues. V was trimmed by 3 bases and J by 0 bases, leaving 9 bases between them. DNA for the CDR3: TGTGCCTGGAGCGGAGGCCTCTCTGGAAACACCATATATTTT. Translated: CAWSGGLSGNTIYF.

This chain links TRBV7-9 with TRBJ2-1; 12 positions agree with TRBD2. CDR1 and CDR2 from the germline V gene are SEHNR and FQNEAQ (reference sequence). The junction had 6 bases not matched to a gene; V was cut back by 5 bases and J by 7 bases. The CDR3 is made up of 15 amino acids. CDR3 sequence (DNA): TGTGCCAGCAGCCGGACTAGCGGGGAGTTAAATGAGCAGTTCTTC. Protein product: CASSRTSGELNEQFF.

V gene TRBV19 combines with J gene TRBJ1-5, with D unresolved. The CDR3 covers 12 residues. Trimming took off 0 bases at V and 6 bases at J, with 3 bases between the two ends. Looked up from germline, CDR1 is LNHDA and CDR2 is SQIVND (reference sequence). CDR3 residues: CASSIDLQPQHF. The CDR3 coding sequence is TGTGCCAGTAGTATAGATCTTCAGCCCCAGCATTTT.

This rearrangement joins TRBV7-2 to TRBJ2-7; 12 nucleotides agree with TRBD2. The germline V gene encodes CDR1 SGHTA and CDR2 FQGNSA. This CDR3 is built from 15 residues. V lost 8 bases, J lost 3 bases, and 8 bases stayed unmatched. In DNA form, the CDR3 reads TGTGCCAGCTGTGCGGCTAGCGGGGGGGACTACGAGCAGTACTTC. Amino acids: CASCAASGGDYEQYF.

The chain combines TRBV28 with TRBJ2-5; perhaps TRBD1 as D (6 bases). The last part of the DNA fits TRBJ2-7 better; the J call may be wrong. This CDR3 region has 21 residues. Looked up from germline, CDR1 is MDHEN and CDR2 is SYDVKM. For the CDR3, the DNA is TGTGCCAGCAGTCGACTTCTACCGATATCAACCAACGACAGGCCAGACTACGAGCAGTACTTC. This encodes CASSRLLPISTNDRPDYEQYF.

The chain combines TRBV10-3 with TRBJ1-4; D is undetermined. CDR3 size: 12 residues. Trimming stripped 7 bases from V and 4 bases from J, with 7 bases between. Germline CDR1 ENHRY, CDR2 SYGVKD. CDR3 in amino acids: CAIKGSNEKLFF. As DNA, the CDR3 is TGTGCCATCAAAGGGAGTAATGAAAAACTGTTTTTT.

This sequence joins TRBV7-9 and TRBJ2-3; the D gene is possibly TRBD2 (6 bases). Germline V gene lookup returns CDR1 SEHNR and CDR2 FQNEAQ (reference sequence). The CDR3 extends over 12 amino acids. V was clipped by 6 bases and J by 6 bases, with 10 bases between them. This CDR3 is CASSWRGDTQYF. The CDR3 DNA sequence: TGTGCCAGCAGTTGGAGGGGTGATACGCAGTATTTT.